This T cell receptor (beta chain) was sequenced during a study of cytomegalovirus exposure and HLA in healthy donors. Overall study findings and caveats: An assumption of roughly uniform sequencing depth across donors underlay the presence/absence analyses.

In the case of this clone: Its antigen is not identified.

Trimming at V came to 6 bases and at J to 8 bases, leaving 9 bases not matched to a gene. The V gene's germline CDR1 is KGHSH and CDR2 LQKENI. The length of the CDR3 is 14 residues. Researchers ran the PCR with 60 Vbeta and 13 Jbeta primers. Some clones are missing from TCRdb's copy, which holds only in-frame ones; the method was immunoSEQ multiplex PCR. This sample has roughly 130,000 clones, with more than 65% found just once. The chain uses TRBV18 and TRBJ2-1; 8 bases line up with TRBD1. The specimen was PBMCs. The receptor was isolated from a woman younger than 35 in good health and CMV-seropositive. The CDR3 here is CASSGNQGADEQFF. CDR3 DNA: TGTGCCAGCTCTGGAAATCAGGGGGCGGATGAGCAGTTCTTC.